The source of this T cell receptor (beta chain) is a study of CD8 T cells in Susac syndrome. This CDR3 is 14 amino acids long. The germline V gene encodes CDR1 SNHLY and CDR2 FYNNEI. The ends were cut back, 3 bases at V and 0 bases at J, with 8 bases in the middle. With random hexamers, reverse transcription was performed on roughly 0.5 to 1 ug of RNA. In TCRdb, the immunoSEQ multiplex PCR reads were re-called with MiXCR into one record per CDR3 protein. The profile shows around 70,000 distinct CDR3 sequences, approximately 93% of them singletons. The clonotype was recovered from a human donor with multiple sclerosis. What was sequenced was CD8+ T cells from PBMCs. The rearrangement joins TRBV2 to TRBJ1-2, with D hard to call. This chain's CDR3 is CASSDHIANYGYTF. CDR3 bases: TGTGCCAGCAGTGATCATATAGCTAACTATGGCTACACCTTC.